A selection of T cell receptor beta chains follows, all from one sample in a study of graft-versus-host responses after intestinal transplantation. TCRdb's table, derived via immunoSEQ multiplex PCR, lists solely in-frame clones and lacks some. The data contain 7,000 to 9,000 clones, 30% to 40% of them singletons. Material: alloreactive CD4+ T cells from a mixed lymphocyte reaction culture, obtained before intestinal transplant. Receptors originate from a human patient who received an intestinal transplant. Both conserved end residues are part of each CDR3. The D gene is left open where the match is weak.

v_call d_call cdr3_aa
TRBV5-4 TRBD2 CASSLGREGRETQYF
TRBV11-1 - CASSPRGDRVYGYTF
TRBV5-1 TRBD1 CASSRGTGSYGYTF
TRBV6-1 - CASRYTRGGYTF
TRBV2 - CASSEGRGRGYTF
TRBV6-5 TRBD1 CASSSTGTGNEKLFF
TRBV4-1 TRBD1 CASSIDFRDSVHSGANVLTF
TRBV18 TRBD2 CASSPRGGRETQYF
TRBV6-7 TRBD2 CASSYFQRGDTQYF
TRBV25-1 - CASSDFTPKHSYEQYF
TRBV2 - CASRVEGEQYF